A single sample is the source of the 24 T cell receptor beta chains below, sequenced in a study of technical replicates of blood from a few donors. This table comes from immunoSEQ multiplex PCR, and its TCRdb copy is limited to in-frame clones, with some not included. The table shows roughly 82,000 clones, with just over 90% occurring only once. The sequencing sample was made of T cells isolated from PBMCs. The receptor set was obtained from a human donor in good health.

This chain connects TRBV11-3 to TRBJ2-7, with D possibly TRBD2 on 6 matching bases. Germline assignment: CDR1 SGHNT and CDR2 YENEEA. CDR3 size: 13 residues. Between the trimmed V and J ends, which lost 5 bases and 13 bases, there was a span of 21 bases. CDR3 DNA: TGTGCCAGCAGCCGGGGCAACCGGGACTTCCTTTACTTC. Translated, it gives CASSRGNRDFLYF.

This clone was counted only a few times. This chain links TRBV4-1 with TRBJ1-1; D might be TRBD1 (6 bases). Germline loops: CDR1 MGHRA, CDR2 YSYEKL. This CDR3 contains 12 residues. Trimming took off 1 base at V and 11 bases at J, with 11 bases between the two ends. CDR3 protein: CASSQVGGRAFF. The CDR3 bases are TGCGCCAGCAGCCAAGTCGGGGGGCGGGCTTTCTTT.

This rearrangement joins TRBV7-2 to TRBJ1-5; tentative D call: TRBD1 (6 bases). Germline CDR1 reads SGHTA; CDR2 reads FQGNSA. The V and J ends lost 4 bases and 1 base respectively, with 17 bases between them. The CDR3 loop spans 17 amino acids. In DNA, the CDR3 is TGTGCCAGCAGCTATCAGGGGTACATGGGAAGCAATCAGCCCCAGCATTTT. Its translation: CASSYQGYMGSNQPQHF.

This chain connects TRBV4-1 to TRBJ2-2; 8 nucleotides line up with TRBD1. The CDR3 length is 14 residues. Germline CDR1 is MGHRA and CDR2 is YSYEKL. V was clipped by 8 bases and J by 0 bases; unmatched bases: 2. CDR3 DNA: TGCGCCAGCTTGGGACAGGCGAACACCGGGGAGCTGTTTTTT. Amino acids: CASLGQANTGELFF.

The rearrangement links TRBV30 to TRBJ2-3; tentatively, D is TRBD1 (6 bases). Trimming left V 0 bases short and J 9 bases short, with 13 bases between. Germline CDR1 GTSNPN, CDR2 SVGIG (reference sequence). The CDR3 is 13 residues long. The CDR3 here is CAWSVSGGITQYF. The DNA for the CDR3 is TGTGCCTGGAGTGTAAGTGGGGGCATAACGCAGTATTTT. The full variable domain, in which reference TRBV30 and TRBJ2-3 provide the parts outside the CDR3, is SQTIHQWPATLVQPVGSPLSLECTVEGTSNPNLYWYRQAAGRGLQLLFYSVGIGQISSEVPQNLSASRPQDRQFILSSKKLLLSDSGFYLCAWSVSGGITQYFGPGTRLTVL.

The V call is TRBV10-2, the J call TRBJ2-1; TRBD2 is a possible D gene (6 bases). The CDR3 covers 14 residues. V gave up 7 bases and J gave up 5 bases, with 15 bases separating them. Germline V lookup: CDR1 WSHSY, CDR2 SAAADI. In nucleotides, the CDR3 is TGCGCCAGCAAACTTCCCGGGGGAAACAATGAGCAGTTCTTC. Translated, it gives CASKLPGGNNEQFF.

The chain employs TRBV7-9 and TRBJ1-2; D is perhaps TRBD1 (5 bases). The CDR3 loop spans 14 amino acids. Germline CDR1 is SEHNR and CDR2 is FQNEAQ (reference sequence). V was pared by 5 bases and J by 0 bases, with 10 bases between. CDR3 region: CASSLGPSNYGYTF. The DNA for the CDR3 is TGTGCCAGCAGCCTGGGGCCCTCTAACTATGGCTACACCTTC.

The chain employs TRBV5-1 and TRBJ1-1; a possible D gene is TRBD1 (6 bases). V was shortened by 3 bases and J by 3 bases, with 18 bases between the two germline ends. In germline, CDR1 is SGHRS, CDR2 YFSETQ. The CDR3 consists of 16 residues. CDR3: CASSSPKGQLYTEAFF. CDR3 bases: TGCGCCAGCAGCTCACCTAAAGGACAGCTCTACACTGAAGCTTTCTTT.

As DNA, the CDR3 is TGTGCTAGTGGTCCGTACTCTTCGGGAGATACGCAGTATTTT. Its translation: CASGPYSSGDTQYF. The chain carries TRBV12-5 and TRBJ2-3, with no clear D. The CDR3 consists of 14 residues. Germline V gives CDR1 LGHNT, CDR2 FRNRAP. V was pared by 5 bases and J by 5 bases, with 14 bases between. The whole variable domain, remainder taken from reference TRBV12-5 and TRBJ2-3, is DARVTQTPRHKVTEMGQEVTMRCQPILGHNTVFWYRQTMMQGLELLAYFRNRAPLDDSGMPKDRFSAEMPDATLATLKIQPSEPRDSAVYFCASGPYSSGDTQYFGPGTRLTVL.

This chain connects TRBV18 to TRBJ2-7; D gene unclear. The CDR3 covers 12 residues. Germline V gene sequence: CDR1 KGHSH, CDR2 LQKENI. V was clipped by 3 bases and J by 4 bases, with 7 bases between them. CDR3: CASSPTVYEQYF. The CDR3 coding sequence is TGTGCCAGCTCACCCACAGTATACGAGCAGTACTTC.

The genes are TRBV13 and TRBJ2-1, with 10 bases aligning to TRBD2. This CDR3 comprises 15 residues. V was clipped by 5 bases and J by 3 bases; unmatched bases: 4. The germline V gene encodes CDR1 PRHDT and CDR2 FYEKMQ (reference sequence). The CDR3 protein is CASSPSSGGYNEQFF. The CDR3, as DNA: TGTGCCAGCAGCCCCTCTAGCGGGGGCTACAATGAGCAGTTCTTC.

The rearrangement uses TRBV12-5 and TRBJ2-7, with a weak D call TRBD2 (6 bases). CDR3 length: 12 residues. V was trimmed by 6 bases and J by 4 bases, leaving 10 bases between them. Germline assignment: CDR1 LGHNT and CDR2 FRNRAP. The CDR3: CASGSGVYEQYF. For the CDR3, the DNA is TGTGCTAGTGGCTCGGGGGTGTACGAGCAGTACTTC.

V is TRBV18 and J is TRBJ2-1; the D gene is possibly TRBD2 (6 bases). CDR1 KGHSH and CDR2 LQKENI come from the germline V gene. The CDR3 runs 16 residues. V was pared by 5 bases and J by 0 bases, with 14 bases between. The CDR3 DNA is TGTGCCAGCTCATCTCTAGCGCGGACCTCCTACAATGAGCAGTTCTTC. Translation: CASSSLARTSYNEQFF.

This clone has a single count. The chain uses TRBV15 and TRBJ1-3, with TRBD1 matching over 7 bases. The CDR3 is made up of 16 amino acids. V gave up 0 bases and J gave up 2 bases; unmatched junction bases: 4. CDR1 LNHNV and CDR2 YYDKDF come from the germline V gene (reference sequence). CDR3 region: CATSREGQFTGNTIYF. The CDR3 DNA reads TGTGCCACCAGCAGAGAGGGACAGTTTACTGGAAACACCATATATTTT.

The sample holds one count of this clone. V is TRBV11-2 and J is TRBJ2-7; D perhaps matches TRBD1 (5 bases). This CDR3 contains 13 residues. V dropped 1 base and J dropped 9 bases, with 13 bases sitting between them. Germline CDR1 SGHAT, CDR2 FQNNGV. The DNA for the CDR3 is TGTGCCAGCAGCTTAGGTGTCCCAAGGGGGCAGTACTTC. Translating gives CASSLGVPRGQYF.

The genes are TRBV7-9 and TRBJ2-1, with 7 positions matching TRBD1. The CDR3 is 17 residues long. The germline CDR1 and CDR2 sequences are SEHNR and FQNEAQ (reference sequence). J was trimmed by 3 bases and V by 5 bases; bases with no gene match: 13. CDR3 in amino acids: CASSPRMTGPIYNEQFF. The CDR3 DNA reads TGTGCCAGCAGCCCGCGAATGACAGGGCCTATCTACAATGAGCAGTTCTTC. The whole variable domain, remainder taken from reference TRBV7-9 and TRBJ2-1, is DTGVSQNPRHKITKRGQNVTFRCDPISEHNRLYWYRQTLGQGPEFLTYFQNEAQLEKSRLLSDRFSAERPKGSFSTLEIQRTEQGDSAMYLCASSPRMTGPIYNEQFFGPGTRLTVL.

In its sample, this clone was seen a few times. V usage is TRBV30 and J usage is TRBJ1-5; no firm D call. V was cut by 6 bases and J by 3 bases, with 12 bases left in between. This CDR3 has 13 amino acids. Germline CDR1 is GTSNPN and CDR2 is SVGIG (reference sequence). The CDR3: CACSGSDNQPQHF. As DNA, the CDR3 is TGTGCCTGCTCGGGGTCTGACAATCAGCCCCAGCATTTT.

CDR3 protein: CASSADLLGNTIYF. CDR3 DNA sequence: TGTGCCAGCAGTGCAGATCTGCTCGGAAACACCATATATTTT. The chain is built from TRBV2 and TRBJ1-3; no clear D gene. Looked up from germline, CDR1 is SNHLY and CDR2 is FYNNEI. The V gene lost 4 bases and the J gene lost 4 bases, with 11 bases spanning the gap. The CDR3 contains 14 residues.

This clone was counted once. The genes are TRBV6-5 and TRBJ2-1; D uncertain. Trimming left V 0 bases short and J 6 bases short, with 9 bases between. This CDR3 comprises 14 residues. CDR1 and CDR2 (germline): MNHEY, SVGAGI. The CDR3 nucleotides are TGTGCCAGCAGTTACTCGAAACCCGGCAATGAGCAGTTCTTC. Translating it yields CASSYSKPGNEQFF.

The chain is built from TRBV13 and TRBJ2-7, with a tentative D call TRBD1 (8 bases). The germline gives CDR1 PRHDT, CDR2 FYEKMQ (reference sequence). Deletions cut 5 bases from V and 6 bases from J, with 17 bases between. The CDR3 covers 14 residues. CDR3 amino acids: CASSLATGGGEQYF. In DNA, the CDR3 is TGTGCCAGCAGCCTAGCCACAGGGGGGGGCGAGCAGTACTTC. Full variable domain (remainder filled in from reference TRBV13 and TRBJ2-7): AAGVIQSPRHLIKEKRETATLKCYPIPRHDTVYWYQQGPGQDPQFLISFYEKMQSDKGSIPDRFSAQQFSDYHSELNMSSLELGDSALYFCASSLATGGGEQYFGPGTRLTVT.

This chain links TRBV2 with TRBJ2-3; 7 positions match TRBD2. J lost 4 bases, V lost 2 bases, and 9 bases had no gene match. This CDR3 comprises 16 residues. CDR1 SNHLY and CDR2 FYNNEI come from the germline V gene. The CDR3 sequence is CASSESRVGRADTQYF. CDR3 in DNA: TGTGCCAGCAGTGAATCACGGGTTGGGAGGGCAGATACGCAGTATTTT.

V usage is TRBV18 and J usage is TRBJ1-1; D possibly corresponds to TRBD1 (5 bases). Trimming took off 6 bases at V and 0 bases at J, with 14 bases between the two ends. Germline CDR1 is KGHSH and CDR2 is LQKENI. The CDR3 runs to 15 residues. CDR3: CASSQGEGLNTEAFF. As DNA, the CDR3 is TGTGCCAGCTCCCAAGGGGAGGGGTTGAACACTGAAGCTTTCTTT.

The chain combines TRBV25-1 with TRBJ2-5; 7 positions agree with TRBD2. The CDR3 consists of 15 residues. Germline assignment: CDR1 MGHDK and CDR2 SYGVNS. The junction had 7 bases not matched to a gene; V was cut back by 6 bases and J by 0 bases. The CDR3 bases are TGTGCCAGCAGCCGATTCGGGGGGTACCAAGAGACCCAGTACTTC. It is translated as CASSRFGGYQETQYF.

The chain links TRBV14 to TRBJ2-3, with a tentative D call TRBD1 (6 bases). Trimming left V 1 base short and J 11 bases short, with 10 bases between. Germline V gene sequence: CDR1 SGHDN, CDR2 FVKESK. This CDR3 region has 12 residues. Here the CDR3 reads CASSQVQGWQYF. Written as DNA, the CDR3 is TGTGCCAGCAGCCAAGTACAGGGATGGCAGTATTTT.